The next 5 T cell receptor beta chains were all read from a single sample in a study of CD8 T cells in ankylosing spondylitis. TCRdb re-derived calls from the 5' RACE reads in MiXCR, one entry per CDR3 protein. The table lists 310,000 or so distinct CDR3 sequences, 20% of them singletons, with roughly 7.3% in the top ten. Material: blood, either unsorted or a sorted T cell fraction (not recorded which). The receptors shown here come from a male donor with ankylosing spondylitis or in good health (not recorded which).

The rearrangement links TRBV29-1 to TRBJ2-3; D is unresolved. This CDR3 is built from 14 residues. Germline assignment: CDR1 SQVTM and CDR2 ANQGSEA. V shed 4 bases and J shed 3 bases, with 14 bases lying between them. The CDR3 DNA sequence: TGCAGCGTTGGCGATTTGGCCCGTACAGATACGCAGTATTTT. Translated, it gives CSVGDLARTDTQYF.

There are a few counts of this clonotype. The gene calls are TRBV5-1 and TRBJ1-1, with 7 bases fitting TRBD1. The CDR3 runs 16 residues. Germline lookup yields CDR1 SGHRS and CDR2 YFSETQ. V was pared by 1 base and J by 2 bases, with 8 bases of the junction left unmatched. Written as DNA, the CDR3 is TGCGCCAGCAGCTTGCCTCCGGGACAGCCTAACACTGAAGCTTTCTTT. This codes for CASSLPPGQPNTEAFF.

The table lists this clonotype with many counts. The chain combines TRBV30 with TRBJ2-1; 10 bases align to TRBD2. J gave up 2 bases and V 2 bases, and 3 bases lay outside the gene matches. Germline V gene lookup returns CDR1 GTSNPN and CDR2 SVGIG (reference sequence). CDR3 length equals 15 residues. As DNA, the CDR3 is TGTGCCTGGAGTAGAGCGGGGGGGCCCTACAATGAGCAGTTCTTC. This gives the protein CAWSRAGGPYNEQFF.

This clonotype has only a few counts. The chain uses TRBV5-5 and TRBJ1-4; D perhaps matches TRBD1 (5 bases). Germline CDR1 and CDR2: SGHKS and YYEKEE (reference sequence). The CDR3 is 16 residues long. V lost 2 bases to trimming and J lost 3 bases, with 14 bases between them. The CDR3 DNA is TGTGCCAGCAGCTTCGCAGGGAGAATCCCTAATGAAAAACTGTTTTTT. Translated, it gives CASSFAGRIPNEKLFF. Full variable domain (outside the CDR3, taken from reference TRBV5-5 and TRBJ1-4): DAGVTQSPTHLIKTRGQQVTLRCSPISGHKSVSWYQQVLGQGPQFIFQYYEKEERGRGNFPDRFSARQFPNYSSELNVNALLLGDSALYLCASSFAGRIPNEKLFFGSGTQLSVL.

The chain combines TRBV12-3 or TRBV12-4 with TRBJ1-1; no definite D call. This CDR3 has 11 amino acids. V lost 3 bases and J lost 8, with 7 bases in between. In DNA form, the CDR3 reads TGTGCCAGCAGTTTCGGTAAGGAAGCTTTCTTT. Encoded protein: CASSFGKEAFF.